Following are 5 T cell receptor beta chains from one sample sequenced in a study of T-cell memory formation after mild COVID-19. TCRdb re-derived calls from the 5' RACE reads in MiXCR, one entry per CDR3 protein. The sample carries a few hundred thousand distinct CDR3 sequences, roughly 20% recorded once. Sequences were obtained from PBMCs or a T cell subset sorted from them (not recorded which). These TCRs come from an adult woman who had mild COVID-19 (a few samples of this study predate the infection). Cell type and time point are not known.

The V gene is TRBV19, the J gene TRBJ1-4; D is unresolved. Germline V gene lookup returns CDR1 LNHDA and CDR2 SQIVND (reference sequence). The CDR3 is made up of 15 amino acids. The V end lost 5 bases, the J end lost 8 bases, and 18 bases lay between the germline ends. This chain's CDR3 is CASSPLRESGEKLFF. The CDR3 nucleotides are TGTGCCAGTAGTCCCCTGAGGGAAAGTGGGGAAAAACTGTTTTTT. Combining the CDR3 with reference TRBV19 and TRBJ1-4 gives the whole variable domain DGGITQSPKYLFRKEGQNVTLSCEQNLNHDAMYWYRQDPGQGLRLIYYSQIVNDFQKGDIAEGYSVSREKKESFPLTVTSAQKNPTAFYLCASSPLRESGEKLFFGSGTQLSVL.

V and J are TRBV7-8 and TRBJ2-2, with D possibly matching TRBD1 (7 bases). Germline V CDR1 and CDR2: SGHVS, FQNEAQ. The V end was cut by 5 bases, the J end by 6 bases, with 19 bases between. This CDR3 region has 16 residues. CDR3 in amino acids: CASSPRGPQGAGELFF. Here the CDR3 DNA reads TGTGCCAGCAGCCCGCGGGGACCCCAGGGGGCCGGGGAGCTGTTTTTT.

The gene calls are TRBV4-2 and TRBJ2-5; D gene uncertain. Germline V gene sequence: CDR1 LGHNA, CDR2 YNFKEQ. CDR3 length: 15 amino acids. Trimming pared 1 base from V and 5 bases from J, leaving 14 bases between. CDR3 residues: CASSQGEHGRETQYF. The CDR3 DNA reads TGTGCCAGCAGCCAAGGAGAACACGGAAGGGAGACCCAGTACTTC.

This clonotype turned up a few times. The CDR3 bases are TGTGCCAGCTCCATTGGGACAGGTCAAGAAAAACTGTTTTTT. Its protein is CASSIGTGQEKLFF. V is TRBV5-8 and J is TRBJ1-4; 8 bases align to TRBD1. The CDR3 length is 14 residues. Germline values: CDR1 SGHTS, CDR2 YDEGEE. V shed 7 bases, J shed 8 bases, and the junction held 10 bases outside the gene matches.

The chain links TRBV7-9 to TRBJ2-7; possibly TRBD1 for D (6 bases). V dropped 5 bases and J dropped 3 bases, with 11 bases sitting between them. Germline V gene lookup returns CDR1 SEHNR and CDR2 FQNEAQ (reference sequence). The CDR3 consists of 13 residues. CDR3 in DNA: TGTGCCAGCAGCGAGGACAGTCTCTACGAGCAGTACTTC. This gives the protein CASSEDSLYEQYF. Using reference TRBV7-9 and TRBJ2-7 for the parts outside the CDR3, the full variable domain is DTGVSQNPRHKITKRGQNVTFRCDPISEHNRLYWYRQTLGQGPEFLTYFQNEAQLEKSRLLSDRFSAERPKGSFSTLEIQRTEQGDSAMYLCASSEDSLYEQYFGPGTRLTVT.